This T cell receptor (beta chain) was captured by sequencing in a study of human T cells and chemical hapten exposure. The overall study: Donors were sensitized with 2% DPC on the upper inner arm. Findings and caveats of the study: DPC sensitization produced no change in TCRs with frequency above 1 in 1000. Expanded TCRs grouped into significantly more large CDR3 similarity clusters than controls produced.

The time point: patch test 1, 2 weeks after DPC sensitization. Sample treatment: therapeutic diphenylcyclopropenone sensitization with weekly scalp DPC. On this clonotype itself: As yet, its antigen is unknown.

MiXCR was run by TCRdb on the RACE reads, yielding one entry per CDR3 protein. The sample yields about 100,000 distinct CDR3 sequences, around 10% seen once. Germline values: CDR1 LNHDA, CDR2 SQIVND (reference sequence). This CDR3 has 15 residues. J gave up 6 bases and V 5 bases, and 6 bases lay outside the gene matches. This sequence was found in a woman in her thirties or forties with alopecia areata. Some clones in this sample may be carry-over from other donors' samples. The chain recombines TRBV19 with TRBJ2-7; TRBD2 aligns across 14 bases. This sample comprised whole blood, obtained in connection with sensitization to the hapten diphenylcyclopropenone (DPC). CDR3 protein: CASSFVGLAGGEQYF. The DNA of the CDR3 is TGTGCCAGTAGTTTTGTCGGACTAGCGGGAGGCGAGCAGTACTTC.